This TCR beta chain was identified during a study of monozygotic twins with inflammatory bowel disease (dated by TCRdb to between 2019 and 2020). About the investigation overall: A total of roughly 28 monozygotic twin pairs were included in the full study, comprising nine German pairs (four IBD-concordant, five IBD-discordant) and 19 IBD-discordant Danish pairs. The search for disease-associated traits relied mainly on comparing, within discordant pairs, IBD patients with their genetically identical healthy co-twins. Each individual had, on average, about 151 000 unique TCRalpha sequences and 181 000 unique TCRbeta sequences available for analysis. What the authors observed across the whole study: Because patients were on differing immunosuppressive treatments, the repertoires may have picked up extra background noise and inter-individual variability. Fewer clonotypes were shared with other individuals by IBD patients than by healthy twins, most markedly in patients showing signs of disease activity. The analysis was unable to tell different T cell subtypes apart. Repertoire similarity did not differ between concordant and discordant twins, which could be due to limited statistical power. No single strong signal or clonotype linked to IBD turned up in the results, so the idea that one exists was not supported. Measured by the inverse Simpson index, TCRbeta repertoire diversity was lower in IBD patients than in their healthy co-twins.

From each donor, an approximately 2.5 ml peripheral blood sample was collected into PAXgene tubes and kept at -80 degrees C. Without T cell sorting, total RNA was isolated from whole blood using the PAXgene blood miRNA kit on an automated QIAcube. Peripheral blood from monozygotic twin pairs, either concordant or discordant for inflammatory bowel disease, underwent deep TCRalpha and TCRbeta repertoire profiling that used unique molecular barcoding. Smoking habits were recorded for all twin pairs, and individuals were classified as current, former or never smokers. Library preparation used 5' RACE. The input for every TCR library was around 3,600 ng of total RNA. For each sample, cDNA synthesis was carried out in eight separate reactions using SMARTScribe reverse transcriptase. During cDNA synthesis, template switching was used to introduce unique molecular identifiers that contained a 6-nucleotide sample barcode. Amplification of TCRalpha and TCRbeta cDNA involved two nested PCRs of around 16 and 10 cycles, and each PCR was followed by bead purification. Before amplification, the cDNA was both treated with uracil DNA-glycosylase and purified with the QIAquick PCR purification kit. The second PCR added Illumina TruSeq-compatible adapters along with sample-specific barcodes. Library quality and concentration were assessed using TapeStation and Qubit, and about 5 ng of each library was pooled. Sequencing of the pooled libraries was done on an Illumina HiSeq2500 single-index Rapid Run using custom sequencing primers and 2 x 100 bp reads. The authors' pipeline ran thus. UMI-based consensus assembly with MiGEC version 1.2.6 was used to correct PCR and sequencing errors. MiXCR version 2.1.1 was used to carry out V(D)J alignment, clonotype assembly and CDR3 extraction. To normalise gene usage, clonotype sharing and MAIT/NKT TCR abundance, the analysis used the top 1000, 10 000 and 20 000 clonotypes per sample. Diversity was computed as the inverse Simpson index with the vegan R package after downsampling to 27 000 UMIs. Paired Mann-Whitney U tests were applied to discordant twin pairs, and Benjamini-Hochberg correction was used for multiple testing. Each CDR3 protein sequence appears as one entry after TCRdb reprocessed the reads, and no DNA is included. The V and J calls shown here were made by TCRdb, not taken from the authors' results. For this sample, the table gives 400,000 to 500,000 distinct CDR3 sequences. The ten largest clones take up 2% to 3% of the sample.

In the case of this clonotype: Its target antigen remains unknown.

The germline V gene sets CDR1 to SQVTM and CDR2 to ANQGSEA. From cysteine to phenylalanine, the CDR3 is 14 amino acids long. No DNA sequence was recorded. The receptor comes from a human donor with ulcerative colitis or Crohn's disease, or a healthy co-twin of an affected twin (not recorded which). The chain was built from TRBV29-1 and TRBJ2-1; TCRdb gives TRBD2 as the D gene, but with no DNA this cannot be confirmed. Specimen: blood. The encoded CDR3 is CSALDYPSYNEQFF.